The 2 T cell receptor beta chains below all came from one sample that was sequenced in a study of beta chain features in type 1 diabetes (dated by TCRdb to 2017 to 2018). The receptor library was made with the immunoSEQ multiplex PCR assay. The entire amount of isolated RNA was reverse transcribed using the High Capacity cDNA Reverse Transcription Kit, so the sequenced TCRB transcripts were expressed ones. The source is immuneACCESS, and TCRdb retained only in-frame sequences with V and J called. Part of the clones is not carried over; for the studies checked, unresolved V genes explain less than half of this, and the remainder is unexplained. The sample has about 300,000 clones on record, roughly 13% of them singletons. The ten largest account for 0.013% to 0.015% of the sample. The study at large found these results: Type 1 diabetes patients showed a moderate but significant shortening of TCRB CDR3 length in all four CD4+ subsets.

No antigen has been identified for these receptors. Sample: naive CD4+ T cells from blood. Sample cell subset or site, as interpreted from the label and publication: true naive CD4+ T cells. Receptors originate from a young woman with type 1 diabetes.

V gene TRBV9 combines with J gene TRBJ2-5, with D perhaps matching TRBD1 (8 bases). The CDR3 contains 18 residues. Germline V CDR1 and CDR2: SGDLS, YYNGEE. V lost 4 bases and J 5 bases, leaving 27 bases between the germline ends. CDR3 sequence (DNA): TGTGCCAGCAGCCCTCAGGGGGCAGGGGGGGTCCCCGGGGAGACCCAGTACTTC. Amino acid sequence: CASSPQGAGGVPGETQYF.

The V and J genes are TRBV9 and TRBJ2-1; 13 bases are a match to TRBD2. CDR1 is SGDLS and CDR2 is YYNGEE in the germline V gene. Trimming removed 3 bases from V and 0 bases from J; junction bases left unmatched: 9. The CDR3 runs 19 residues. The CDR3 DNA follows: TGTGCCAGCAGCGCCCGACTAGCGGGAGGAACCAGCTCCTACAATGAGCAGTTCTTC. Translating gives CASSARLAGGTSSYNEQFF.